These 31 T cell receptor beta chains came from one sample sequenced in a study of T cell responses to AZD1222 COVID-19 vaccine. TCRdb's table, derived via immunoSEQ multiplex PCR, lists solely in-frame clones and lacks some. The table records under 200,000 clones, around 89% of them present only once. Sequenced material: peripheral blood, taken 28 days after the second AZD1222 dose. The receptors were gathered from an adult who received the AZD1222 COVID-19 vaccine.

V is TRBV19 and J is TRBJ1-3; a possible D gene is TRBD1 (5 bases). The germline CDR1 and CDR2 sequences are LNHDA and SQIVND (reference sequence). Trimming shortened V by 6 bases and J by 4 bases, and 10 bases separated the two germline ends. This CDR3 contains 13 residues. The CDR3 DNA is TGTGCCAGTAGCGGGACCAGCGGAAACACCATATATTTT. Residues: CASSGTSGNTIYF.

This chain links TRBV6-5 with TRBJ2-5; 9 bases line up with TRBD1. CDR3 length: 14 residues. The germline V gene encodes CDR1 MNHEY and CDR2 SVGAGI. J gave up 5 bases and V 8 bases, and 9 bases lay outside the gene matches. The chain's CDR3 is CASAETGGTETQYF. Here the CDR3 DNA reads TGTGCCAGCGCCGAGACAGGGGGGACGGAGACCCAGTACTTC.

This clone has just one count. J is TRBJ2-2 and V is TRBV7-9; 7 bases are shared with TRBD1. Germline V gives CDR1 SEHNR, CDR2 FQNEAQ (reference sequence). The V and J ends lost 0 bases and 5 bases, in that order; junction bases with no gene match: 3. The CDR3 extends over 15 amino acids. The CDR3 sequence is CASSLAGGRTGELFF. In DNA, the CDR3 is TGTGCCAGCAGCTTAGCAGGGGGCCGTACCGGGGAGCTGTTTTTT. The full variable domain, with the rest looked up from reference TRBV7-9 and TRBJ2-2, is DTGVSQNPRHKITKRGQNVTFRCDPISEHNRLYWYRQTLGQGPEFLTYFQNEAQLEKSRLLSDRFSAERPKGSFSTLEIQRTEQGDSAMYLCASSLAGGRTGELFFGEGSRLTVL.

The V call is TRBV19, the J call TRBJ1-5; 10 nucleotides match TRBD1. Losses at the gene ends were 1 base for V and 3 bases for J; bases not matched to a gene: 0. The CDR3 runs to 15 residues. Per the germline V gene, CDR1 is LNHDA and CDR2 is SQIVND (reference sequence). The CDR3 DNA sequence: TGTGCCAGTAGTATAGGACAGGGGGCCAATCAGCCCCAGCATTTT. It specifies CASSIGQGANQPQHF.

The gene calls are TRBV9 and TRBJ2-1, with D maybe TRBD2 (5 bases). Trimming cost V 4 bases and J 2 bases, with 19 bases left between them. Germline CDR1 is SGDLS and CDR2 is YYNGEE. The CDR3 has 17 residues. CDR3 in DNA: TGTGCCAGCAGCACCCTCGGAGGCCCTGCCACCTACAATGAGCAGTTCTTC. Translation: CASSTLGGPATYNEQFF.

The chain joins TRBV21-1 to TRBJ2-1; the listed D gene, TRBD2, was not tested against the DNA. TRBV21-1 is listed as a pseudogene. The CDR3 sequence is 17 residues long. The DNA for the CDR3 is TGTGCCAGCAGCAAAGCCGCGGGCGGGAGGGTCTACAATGAGCAGTTCTTC. It is translated as CASSKAAGGRVYNEQFF.

This chain links TRBV6-5 with TRBJ1-4, with 7 bases that match TRBD1. V trimming: 5 bases; J trimming: 4 bases; junction bases outside the gene matches: 4. There are 14 residues in the CDR3. Germline-derived CDR1 and CDR2 are MNHEY and SVGAGI. The CDR3 DNA sequence: TGTGCCAGCAGTCACCGACAGGGTAATGAAAAACTGTTTTTT. This encodes CASSHRQGNEKLFF.

The chain uses TRBV2 and TRBJ1-4; TRBD1 aligns across 9 bases. Germline-derived CDR1 and CDR2 are SNHLY and FYNNEI. The CDR3 is 16 amino acids. V lost 6 bases to trimming and J lost 3 bases; unmatched junction nucleotides: 8. CDR3 region: CASSDRDRDANEKLFF. CDR3 in DNA: TGTGCCAGCAGCGACCGGGACAGGGATGCTAATGAAAAACTGTTTTTT. The variable domain in full, with the rest retrieved from reference TRBV2 and TRBJ1-4, is EPEVTQTPSHQVTQMGQEVILRCVPISNHLYFYWYRQILGQKVEFLVSFYNNEISEKSEIFDDQFSVERPDGSNFTLKIRSTKLEDSAMYFCASSDRDRDANEKLFFGSGTQLSVL.

J is TRBJ2-7 and V is TRBV24-1; D not resolved. Deletions cut 2 bases from V and 6 bases from J, with 16 bases between. CDR1 is KGHDR, CDR2 SFDVKD, per germline. The CDR3 runs 15 residues. CDR3 nucleotides: TGTGCCACCAGTGATTCACGATCCATAGGCGGCGAGCAGTACTTC. Translating it yields CATSDSRSIGGEQYF.

This rearrangement joins TRBV30 to TRBJ2-1, with 8 bases identical to TRBD2. Trimming removed 2 bases from V and 7 bases from J; junction bases left unmatched: 7. The CDR3 has 14 amino acids. Germline CDR1 and CDR2: GTSNPN and SVGIG (reference sequence). CDR3 nucleotides: TGTGCCTGGAGTCGGATAGCGGGACCAAATGAGCAGTTCTTC. This translates into CAWSRIAGPNEQFF.

The chain recombines TRBV14 with TRBJ2-4; either TRBD1 or TRBD2 may supply D (5 bases each). This CDR3 is 13 amino acids long. Germline V lookup: CDR1 SGHDN, CDR2 FVKESK. V lost 5 bases and J 7 bases, leaving 12 bases between the germline ends. CDR3 sequence: CASSIGTANIQYF. As DNA, the CDR3 is TGTGCCAGCAGCATCGGGACGGCGAACATTCAGTACTTC.

J is TRBJ2-7 and V is TRBV4-2; 7 bases are shared with TRBD2. The CDR3 extends over 15 amino acids. After removal of 0 bases from V and 8 bases from J, the junction contained 10 bases not matched to a gene. CDR1 is LGHNA, CDR2 YNFKEQ, per germline. For the CDR3, the DNA is TGTGCCAGCAGCCAAGAAAAACTAGCGCCCCTCCAGCAGTACTTC. Translated, it gives CASSQEKLAPLQQYF.

The rearrangement uses TRBV19 and TRBJ2-5; D call uncertain. The germline V gene has CDR1 LNHDA and CDR2 SQIVND (reference sequence). The CDR3 contains 13 residues. V dropped 5 bases and J dropped 1 base, with 8 bases sitting between them. The CDR3 reads CASSSTAQETQYF. The CDR3 coding sequence is TGTGCCAGTAGTTCAACGGCCCAAGAGACCCAGTACTTC.

This chain joins TRBV9 and TRBJ2-2; TRBD2 aligns across 9 bases. Germline V CDR1 and CDR2: SGDLS, YYNGEE. The CDR3 has 19 amino acids. The V gene end was trimmed by 0 bases and the J gene end by 5 bases; junction bases not matched to a gene: 14. The CDR3 bases are TGTGCCAGCAGCGTAGTGGCGGCCTCAGCGGGAGGAGGGACCGGGGAGCTGTTTTTT. This gives the protein CASSVVAASAGGGTGELFF.

V and J are TRBV19 and TRBJ1-2, with D uncertain. The CDR3 runs 13 residues. Germline CDR1 LNHDA, CDR2 SQIVND (reference sequence). The ends were cut back, 4 bases at V and 8 bases at J, with 14 bases in the middle. This CDR3 reads CASSTYGLGGYTF. Here the CDR3 DNA reads TGTGCCAGTAGTACTTACGGTTTAGGGGGCTACACCTTC. The complete variable domain, with remaining parts taken from reference TRBV19 and TRBJ1-2, reads DGGITQSPKYLFRKEGQNVTLSCEQNLNHDAMYWYRQDPGQGLRLIYYSQIVNDFQKGDIAEGYSVSREKKESFPLTVTSAQKNPTAFYLCASSTYGLGGYTFGSGTRLTVV.

The chain uses TRBV5-4 and TRBJ2-5; 8 bases fit TRBD1. CDR1 and CDR2 from the germline V gene are SGHNT and YYREEE (reference sequence). The length of the CDR3 is 15 residues. V shed 4 bases and J 2 bases; nucleotides not matched to a gene: 7. The CDR3 DNA is TGTGCCAGCAGCGCGGGACAGGTGATTCAAGAGACCCAGTACTTC. It yields the protein CASSAGQVIQETQYF.

This clone was seen a single time. This chain uses TRBV7-9 with TRBJ2-5, with 7 bases aligning to TRBD1. CDR1 and CDR2 from the germline V gene are SEHNR and FQNEAQ (reference sequence). With 5 bases clipped from V and 1 base from J, the junction kept 4 bases outside the gene matches. CDR3 size: 14 residues. Here the CDR3 reads CASSRGTAQETQYF. In DNA, the CDR3 is TGTGCCAGCAGCCGTGGGACAGCCCAAGAGACCCAGTACTTC.

The genes are TRBV11-3 and TRBJ2-7, with D perhaps being TRBD1 or TRBD2 (5 bases each). Between the trimmed V and J ends, which lost 1 base and 4 bases, there was a span of 8 bases. The CDR3 loop spans 13 amino acids. CDR1 and CDR2 from the germline V gene are SGHNT and YENEEA. The CDR3 DNA reads TGTGCCAGCAGCTTAGGGGGGAAGTACGAGCAGTACTTC. Amino acids: CASSLGGKYEQYF.

The rearrangement links TRBV9 to TRBJ2-1; D is perhaps TRBD1 or TRBD2 (6 bases each). The germline V and J ends were trimmed by 3 bases and 8 bases, with 18 bases remaining between them. Germline assignment: CDR1 SGDLS and CDR2 YYNGEE. This CDR3 has 15 residues. The CDR3 bases are TGTGCCAGCAGCGCGGAAATACAGGGACTCGATGAGCAGTTCTTC. It encodes CASSAEIQGLDEQFF.

The V and J genes are TRBV30 and TRBJ1-1; perhaps TRBD1 as D (5 bases). V was pared by 8 bases and J by 1 base, with 17 bases between. Germline loops: CDR1 GTSNPN, CDR2 SVGIG (reference sequence). CDR3 length: 14 amino acids. CDR3 in DNA: TGTGCCGGAAACGTTGACAGCACGAACACTGAAGCTTTCTTT. This codes for CAGNVDSTNTEAFF.

This CDR3 is CASSLGWGPYEQYF. Written as DNA, the CDR3 is TGTGCCAGCAGCTTAGGTTGGGGGCCCTACGAGCAGTACTTC. The genes are TRBV7-2 and TRBJ2-7; TRBD1 might be the D (6 bases). Germline CDR1 SGHTA, CDR2 FQGNSA. The CDR3 is 14 residues long. Trimming cost V 1 base and J 2 bases, with 9 bases left between them.

This chain connects TRBV7-3 to TRBJ2-3, with 8 bases matching TRBD2. The CDR3 consists of 15 residues. V shed 5 bases, J shed 2 bases, and the junction held 6 bases outside the gene matches. Germline loops: CDR1 SGHTA, CDR2 FQGTGA. In DNA, the CDR3 is TGTGCCAGCAGCCCACTAGCGGACTACACAGATACGCAGTATTTT. Amino acids: CASSPLADYTDTQYF.

The rearrangement joins TRBV27 to TRBJ2-3; 7 bases line up with TRBD1. The germline CDR1 and CDR2 sequences are MNHEY and SMNVEV (reference sequence). Trimming at V came to 5 bases and at J to 5 bases, leaving 4 bases not matched to a gene. The CDR3 spans 13 residues. The CDR3 DNA is TGTGCCAGCAGTCGGGACAGAAAAGATACGCAGTATTTT. Translation: CASSRDRKDTQYF.

This clone was seen a handful of times. The chain links TRBV7-9 to TRBJ2-7, with TRBD2 identical over 8 bases. Per germline, CDR1 SEHNR and CDR2 FQNEAQ (reference sequence). The CDR3 has 14 residues. The trim removed 4 bases at V and 3 bases at J, leaving 5 bases unmatched. CDR3 sequence (DNA): TGTGCCAGCAGCTGGGACGGGGGGGACTACGAGCAGTACTTC. Residues: CASSWDGGDYEQYF.

This rearrangement joins TRBV7-2 to TRBJ1-6, with D maybe TRBD1 (5 bases). Per germline, CDR1 SGHTA and CDR2 FQGNSA. CDR3 size: 13 residues. V lost 8 bases and J lost 11, with 16 bases in between. The CDR3 DNA sequence: TGTGCCAGCCAGGCCGGCCCCAGGGCACCCCTCCACTTT. It codes for CASQAGPRAPLHF.

The chain combines TRBV30 with TRBJ2-7; tentative D call: TRBD1 (5 bases). The CDR3 loop spans 12 amino acids. CDR1 is GTSNPN and CDR2 is SVGIG in the germline V gene (reference sequence). V was shortened by 8 bases and J by 7 bases, with 18 bases between the two germline ends. The CDR3 DNA reads TGTGCCGTAGCCCGAGCCTCAGGGGAGCAGTACTTC. Its protein is CAVARASGEQYF.

The V and J genes are TRBV19 and TRBJ2-7; TRBD1 matches at 8 bases. J was trimmed by 5 bases and V by 3 bases; bases with no gene match: 9. CDR3 size: 15 residues. CDR1 is LNHDA, CDR2 SQIVND, per germline (reference sequence). CDR3 sequence: CASSIEGQGVHEQYF. CDR3 sequence (DNA): TGTGCCAGTAGTATCGAAGGACAGGGAGTCCACGAGCAGTACTTC.

The chain recombines TRBV7-2 with TRBJ2-7, with 9 bases fitting TRBD1. The V gene end was trimmed by 0 bases and the J gene end by 4 bases; junction bases not matched to a gene: 4. The CDR3 loop spans 15 amino acids. The V gene's germline CDR1 is SGHTA and CDR2 FQGNSA. The chain's CDR3 is CASSLAIDRGYEQYF. As DNA, the CDR3 is TGTGCCAGCAGCTTAGCGATAGACAGGGGGTACGAGCAGTACTTC.

The chain has TRBV9 and TRBJ1-4, with D possibly TRBD1 on 5 matching bases. V gave up 0 bases and J gave up 8 bases, with 14 bases separating them. In germline, CDR1 is SGDLS, CDR2 YYNGEE. The CDR3 has 15 amino acids. CDR3 region: CASSVVASGHEKLFF. The CDR3 DNA reads as TGTGCCAGCAGCGTAGTTGCGTCAGGGCACGAAAAACTGTTTTTT.

V is TRBV3-1 (or the pseudogene TRBV3-2) and J is TRBJ2-7, with TRBD1 matching over 7 bases. V lost 8 bases, J lost 6 bases, and 7 bases stayed unmatched. Germline CDR1 reads LGHDT; CDR2 reads YNNKEL (reference sequence). This CDR3 has 12 residues. In nucleotides, the CDR3 is TGTGCCAGCGAGGGGGCGTCCAGCGAGCAGTACTTC. Protein sequence: CASEGASSEQYF.

The chain uses TRBV30 and TRBJ2-7; 13 positions agree with TRBD2. This CDR3 is built from 14 residues. Germline V lookup: CDR1 GTSNPN, CDR2 SVGIG (reference sequence). V shed 4 bases, J shed 7 bases, and the junction held 7 bases outside the gene matches. DNA for the CDR3: TGTGCCTGGACCCCACTAGCGGGAGGGAGGGAGCAGTACTTC. This encodes CAWTPLAGGREQYF.